This entry concerns a single T cell receptor (beta chain). With 6 bases clipped from V and 8 bases from J, the junction kept 9 bases outside the gene matches. The CDR3 extends over 13 amino acids. Germline CDR1 is MNHEY and CDR2 is SVGAGI. Assay used: immunoSEQ multiplex PCR; TCRdb lists only in-frame clones, some missing. The repertoire holds 120,000 to 150,000 clones, with about nine tenths as singletons. The data derive from a study of blood T cell repertoires in COVID-19. Study information: PBMCs, B-cell-depleted T cells, or T cells were the source of the cDNA or gDNA that made up the material.

Participant-reported clinical history was the basis for cohort assignment. Exposed participants came across a COVID-19 case within 2 weeks before study entry. This receptor was identified in a woman in her forties who had been exposed to COVID-19. Input material: PBMCs or T cells enriched from blood (not recorded which). The chain uses TRBV6-5 and TRBJ1-2; 7 nucleotides align to TRBD1. The CDR3 DNA follows: TGTGCCAGCAGGGACCGGGACAGCGGAGGCTACACCTTC. Translated, it gives CASRDRDSGGYTF.